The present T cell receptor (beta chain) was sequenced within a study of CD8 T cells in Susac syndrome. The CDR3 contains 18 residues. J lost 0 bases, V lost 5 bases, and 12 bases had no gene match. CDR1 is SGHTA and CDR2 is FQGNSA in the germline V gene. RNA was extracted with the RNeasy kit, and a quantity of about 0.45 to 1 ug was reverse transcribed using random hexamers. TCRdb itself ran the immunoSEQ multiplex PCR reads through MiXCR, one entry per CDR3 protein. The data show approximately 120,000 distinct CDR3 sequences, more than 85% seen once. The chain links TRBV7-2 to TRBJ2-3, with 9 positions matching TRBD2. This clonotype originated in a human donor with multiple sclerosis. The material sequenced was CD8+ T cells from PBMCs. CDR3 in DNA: TGTGCCAGCAGCCCCCCTCTAGCGGGAAGACCTAGCACAGATACGCAGTATTTT. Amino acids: CASSPPLAGRPSTDTQYF.